The 21 T cell receptor beta chains given below trace back to one sample, sequenced in a study of vaccination and CD4 T cells after COVID-19. Indicated treatment: roughly 10-day PBMC culture with coronavirus spike peptide pools or control peptides (ViraFEST assay). The collection of CD4+ T cells from the unexposed donor took place before the COVID-19 pandemic (2011-2018). Researchers used the Oncomine TCR Beta short-read assay to sequence DNA from cultured CD4+ T cells. In this case, cultured CD4+ T cells provided the extracted genomic DNA. TCRdb re-called the PCR reads through MiXCR, storing one row per CDR3 protein. Among about 7,300 distinct CDR3 sequences listed, 25% to 40% were seen once. Their target antigens are unknown. Specimen: CD4+ T cells from blood, cultured in vitro. Source of these receptors: a human donor in good health.

The chain uses TRBV19 and TRBJ2-2; no firm D call. Germline assignment: CDR1 LNHDA and CDR2 SQIVND (reference sequence). The CDR3 is 12 amino acids. V shed 5 bases and J shed 8 bases, with 9 bases lying between them. The CDR3 region is CASSFDLGELFF. The CDR3 coding sequence is TGTGCCAGTAGTTTTGACTTGGGGGAGCTGTTTTTT.

The chain couples TRBV19 to TRBJ2-1, with D maybe TRBD1 (5 bases). CDR1 LNHDA and CDR2 SQIVND come from the germline V gene (reference sequence). Trimming took off 6 bases at V and 9 bases at J, with 18 bases between the two ends. CDR3 length: 14 residues. Here the CDR3 DNA reads TGTGCCAGTAGAGGTGTCAGGGTGGGTAGTGAGCAGTTCTTC. It yields the protein CASRGVRVGSEQFF.

This clonotype was found a few times. The CDR3 DNA follows: TGTGCCAGTGGGAGGGACTTACTCATAGATGGCTACACCTTC. Amino acid sequence: CASGRDLLIDGYTF. This sequence joins TRBV11-2 and TRBJ1-2; maybe TRBD1 (5 bases). The CDR3 has 14 residues. V gave up 9 bases and J gave up 6 bases, with 20 bases separating them. Germline-derived CDR1 and CDR2 are SGHAT and FQNNGV.

The gene calls are TRBV5-8 and TRBJ2-7; D possibly uses TRBD1 or TRBD2 (5 bases each). The germline V gene has CDR1 SGHTS and CDR2 YDEGEE. CDR3 length: 15 amino acids. Trimming shortened V by 1 base and J by 1 base, and 12 bases separated the two germline ends. CDR3 region: CASSLRTGPSYEQYF. The CDR3 nucleotides read TGTGCCAGCAGCTTGAGGACGGGACCTTCCTACGAGCAGTACTTC.

The rearrangement joins TRBV6-1 to TRBJ2-7; possibly TRBD1 for D (6 bases). Trimming left V 4 bases short and J 6 bases short, with 22 bases between. Germline CDR1 and CDR2: MNHNS and SASEGT. This CDR3 has 16 residues. CDR3 loop: CASSVRVRDIRGEQYF. The CDR3 nucleotides read TGTGCCAGCAGTGTCCGGGTCAGGGACATTCGGGGCGAGCAGTACTTC.

This chain uses TRBV20-1 with TRBJ2-3, with a possible D match to TRBD2 (5 bases). The CDR3 runs 13 residues. The V end was cut by 5 bases, the J end by 5 bases, with 14 bases between. Germline V gene lookup returns CDR1 DFQATT and CDR2 SNEGSKA (reference sequence). Written as DNA, the CDR3 is TGCAGTGCTCCAGACCGGAGGAGAGATACGCAGTATTTT. It codes for CSAPDRRRDTQYF.

Concerning this clonotype itself: The junction departs from the called germline gene at one end, perhaps through a read error. This sequence joins TRBV6-5 and TRBJ2-7; D is uncertain. The CDR3 contains 13 residues. Looked up from germline, CDR1 is MNHEY and CDR2 is SVGAGI. The CDR3 loop reads CASSYTPGYEQYF. Written as DNA, the CDR3 is TGTGCCAGTAGTTATACCCCTGGCTACGAGCAGTACTTC.

This clonotype appeared a few times. V usage is TRBV2 and J usage is TRBJ2-6, with TRBD1 identical over 8 bases. CDR1 SNHLY and CDR2 FYNNEI come from the germline V gene. CDR3 length equals 18 residues. Unmatched junction bases numbered 12, after V lost 8 bases and J lost 0 bases. CDR3 DNA sequence: TGTGCCAGCCGCCGCTCGGACAGGGTAGGCTCTGGGGCCAACGTCCTGACTTTC. Translating it yields CASRRSDRVGSGANVLTF.

This clonotype has only a few counts. The chain has TRBV20-1 and TRBJ2-1; 7 bases fit TRBD1. V gave up 6 bases and J gave up 6 bases; unmatched junction bases: 2. The CDR3 contains 11 residues. The germline gives CDR1 DFQATT, CDR2 SNEGSKA (reference sequence). CDR3 DNA sequence: TGCAGTGCGGGACAGAGCAATGAGCAGTTCTTC. Translation: CSAGQSNEQFF.

This clonotype was counted a single time. V usage is TRBV30 and J usage is TRBJ1-5, with D unresolved. This CDR3 spans 15 amino acids. Germline-derived CDR1 and CDR2 are GTSNPN and SVGIG (reference sequence). V was shortened by 2 bases and J by 3 bases, with 14 bases between the two germline ends. This chain's CDR3 is CAWSPIGGSNQPQHF. The CDR3 DNA sequence: TGTGCCTGGAGTCCCATCGGAGGTTCCAATCAGCCCCAGCATTTT. The whole variable domain, remainder taken from reference TRBV30 and TRBJ1-5, is SQTIHQWPATLVQPVGSPLSLECTVEGTSNPNLYWYRQAAGRGLQLLFYSVGIGQISSEVPQNLSASRPQDRQFILSSKKLLLSDSGFYLCAWSPIGGSNQPQHFGDGTRLSIL.

This sequence joins TRBV27 and TRBJ2-7; D gene uncertain. Trimming cost V 3 bases and J 1 base, with 7 bases left between them. Germline V gene sequence: CDR1 MNHEY, CDR2 SMNVEV (reference sequence). The CDR3 extends over 13 amino acids. CDR3 in amino acids: CASSLEMSYEQYF. In DNA form, the CDR3 reads TGTGCCAGCAGTTTGGAGATGTCCTACGAGCAGTACTTC.

V gene TRBV5-6 combines with J gene TRBJ1-1, with 8 positions matching TRBD1. The CDR3 runs 16 residues. After removal of 4 bases from V and 8 bases from J, the junction contained 16 bases not matched to a gene. Germline values: CDR1 SGHDT, CDR2 YYEEEE. Here the CDR3 DNA reads TGTGCCAGCAGCCGGAACAGGGGGACAGACCCAGGGGAAGCTTTCTTT. The encoded protein is CASSRNRGTDPGEAFF.

This clonotype appeared a few times. This chain uses TRBV6-5 with TRBJ1-5, with a weak D call TRBD1 (5 bases). The CDR3 contains 17 residues. Trimming cost V 0 bases and J 5 bases, with 17 bases left between them. The germline V gene encodes CDR1 MNHEY and CDR2 SVGAGI. Here the CDR3 DNA reads TGTGCCAGCAGTTACTCGTTGCAGGGAGTCGTCCATCAGCCCCAGCATTTT. Protein sequence: CASSYSLQGVVHQPQHF.

V is TRBV30 and J is TRBJ2-1, with unresolved D. The CDR3 is made up of 10 amino acids. Trimming cost V 4 bases and J 8 bases, with 6 bases left between them. Germline values: CDR1 GTSNPN, CDR2 SVGIG (reference sequence). This CDR3 reads CAWKVDEQFF. The CDR3 nucleotides read TGTGCCTGGAAAGTTGATGAGCAGTTCTTC.

The chain links TRBV6-1 to TRBJ2-1; possibly TRBD1 for D (6 bases). CDR3 length: 14 residues. From germline, CDR1 is MNHNS and CDR2 SASEGT. The V end was cut by 10 bases, the J end by 6 bases, with 19 bases between. This CDR3 is CAILSHRAPNEQFF. DNA for the CDR3: TGTGCCATCCTCTCCCACAGGGCCCCCAATGAGCAGTTCTTC.

This clonotype appeared a few times. This chain connects TRBV30 to TRBJ1-5, with TRBD1 matching over 7 bases. The CDR3 is 15 amino acids. Germline V gene data show CDR1 as GTSNPN and CDR2 as SVGIG (reference sequence). J gave up 11 bases and V 3 bases, and 16 bases lay outside the gene matches. The CDR3 sequence: CAWSVRAGGGQAQHF. CDR3 nucleotide sequence: TGTGCCTGGAGCGTTCGGGCAGGGGGTGGGCAGGCCCAGCATTTT.

This rearrangement joins TRBV5-1 to TRBJ1-2; TRBD1 is a possible D gene (6 bases). Per germline, CDR1 SGHRS and CDR2 YFSETQ. CDR3 length: 17 residues. Trimming took 0 bases from V and 8 from J, leaving 23 bases between them. The CDR3 spells CASSLDAGAGTYGGYTF. CDR3 DNA sequence: TGCGCCAGCAGCTTGGACGCAGGGGCAGGAACCTACGGGGGCTACACCTTC.

This clonotype was detected a few times. CDR3 nucleotides: TGTGCCCGCACTCGGGACAGGGGGCTCGAGCAGTACTTC. It is translated as CARTRDRGLEQYF. The chain joins TRBV2 to TRBJ2-7, with TRBD1 matching 12 bases. J was trimmed by 6 bases and V by 11 bases; bases with no gene match: 8. This CDR3 comprises 13 residues. Germline V lookup: CDR1 SNHLY, CDR2 FYNNEI.

The chain combines TRBV12-3 or TRBV12-4 with TRBJ1-1, with TRBD1 as a possible D gene (6 bases). Trimming left V 4 bases short and J 0 bases short, with 9 bases between. CDR3 length: 14 residues. CDR3 sequence: CASSWTAMNTEAFF. The CDR3 coding sequence is TGTGCCAGCAGTTGGACAGCCATGAACACTGAAGCTTTCTTT.

V and J are TRBV6-2 or TRBV6-3 and TRBJ2-3, with 8 positions matching TRBD2. V trimming: 6 bases; J trimming: 3 bases; junction bases outside the gene matches: 5. Germline V gene data show CDR1 as MNHEY and CDR2 as SVGEGT. This CDR3 contains 14 residues. CDR3 sequence: CASRRAGETDTQYF. The CDR3 DNA reads as TGTGCCAGCAGGCGAGCGGGAGAAACAGATACGCAGTATTTT.

This clonotype was counted a few times. This chain joins TRBV20-1 and TRBJ2-1; possibly TRBD2 for D (6 bases). CDR3 length: 12 residues. V lost 3 bases and J 10 bases, leaving 13 bases between the germline ends. Germline V gene sequence: CDR1 DFQATT, CDR2 SNEGSKA (reference sequence). CDR3 region: CSASGSIKEQFF. The DNA of the CDR3 is TGCAGTGCTAGCGGGAGTATAAAGGAGCAGTTCTTC.